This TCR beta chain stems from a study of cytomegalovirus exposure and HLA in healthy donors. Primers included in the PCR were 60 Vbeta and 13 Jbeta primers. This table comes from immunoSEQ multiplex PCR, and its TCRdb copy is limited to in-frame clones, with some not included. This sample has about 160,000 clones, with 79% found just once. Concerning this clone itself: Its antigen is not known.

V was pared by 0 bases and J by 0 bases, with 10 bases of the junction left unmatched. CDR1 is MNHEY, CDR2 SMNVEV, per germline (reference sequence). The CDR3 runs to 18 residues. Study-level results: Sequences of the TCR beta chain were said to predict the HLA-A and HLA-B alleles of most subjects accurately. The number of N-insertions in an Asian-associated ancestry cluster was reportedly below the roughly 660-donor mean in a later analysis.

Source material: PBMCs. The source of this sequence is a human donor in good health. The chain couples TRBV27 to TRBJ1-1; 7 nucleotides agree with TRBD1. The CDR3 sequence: CASSLSHPGQHMNTEAFF. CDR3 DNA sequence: TGTGCCAGCAGTTTATCACACCCGGGACAGCACATGAACACTGAAGCTTTCTTT.